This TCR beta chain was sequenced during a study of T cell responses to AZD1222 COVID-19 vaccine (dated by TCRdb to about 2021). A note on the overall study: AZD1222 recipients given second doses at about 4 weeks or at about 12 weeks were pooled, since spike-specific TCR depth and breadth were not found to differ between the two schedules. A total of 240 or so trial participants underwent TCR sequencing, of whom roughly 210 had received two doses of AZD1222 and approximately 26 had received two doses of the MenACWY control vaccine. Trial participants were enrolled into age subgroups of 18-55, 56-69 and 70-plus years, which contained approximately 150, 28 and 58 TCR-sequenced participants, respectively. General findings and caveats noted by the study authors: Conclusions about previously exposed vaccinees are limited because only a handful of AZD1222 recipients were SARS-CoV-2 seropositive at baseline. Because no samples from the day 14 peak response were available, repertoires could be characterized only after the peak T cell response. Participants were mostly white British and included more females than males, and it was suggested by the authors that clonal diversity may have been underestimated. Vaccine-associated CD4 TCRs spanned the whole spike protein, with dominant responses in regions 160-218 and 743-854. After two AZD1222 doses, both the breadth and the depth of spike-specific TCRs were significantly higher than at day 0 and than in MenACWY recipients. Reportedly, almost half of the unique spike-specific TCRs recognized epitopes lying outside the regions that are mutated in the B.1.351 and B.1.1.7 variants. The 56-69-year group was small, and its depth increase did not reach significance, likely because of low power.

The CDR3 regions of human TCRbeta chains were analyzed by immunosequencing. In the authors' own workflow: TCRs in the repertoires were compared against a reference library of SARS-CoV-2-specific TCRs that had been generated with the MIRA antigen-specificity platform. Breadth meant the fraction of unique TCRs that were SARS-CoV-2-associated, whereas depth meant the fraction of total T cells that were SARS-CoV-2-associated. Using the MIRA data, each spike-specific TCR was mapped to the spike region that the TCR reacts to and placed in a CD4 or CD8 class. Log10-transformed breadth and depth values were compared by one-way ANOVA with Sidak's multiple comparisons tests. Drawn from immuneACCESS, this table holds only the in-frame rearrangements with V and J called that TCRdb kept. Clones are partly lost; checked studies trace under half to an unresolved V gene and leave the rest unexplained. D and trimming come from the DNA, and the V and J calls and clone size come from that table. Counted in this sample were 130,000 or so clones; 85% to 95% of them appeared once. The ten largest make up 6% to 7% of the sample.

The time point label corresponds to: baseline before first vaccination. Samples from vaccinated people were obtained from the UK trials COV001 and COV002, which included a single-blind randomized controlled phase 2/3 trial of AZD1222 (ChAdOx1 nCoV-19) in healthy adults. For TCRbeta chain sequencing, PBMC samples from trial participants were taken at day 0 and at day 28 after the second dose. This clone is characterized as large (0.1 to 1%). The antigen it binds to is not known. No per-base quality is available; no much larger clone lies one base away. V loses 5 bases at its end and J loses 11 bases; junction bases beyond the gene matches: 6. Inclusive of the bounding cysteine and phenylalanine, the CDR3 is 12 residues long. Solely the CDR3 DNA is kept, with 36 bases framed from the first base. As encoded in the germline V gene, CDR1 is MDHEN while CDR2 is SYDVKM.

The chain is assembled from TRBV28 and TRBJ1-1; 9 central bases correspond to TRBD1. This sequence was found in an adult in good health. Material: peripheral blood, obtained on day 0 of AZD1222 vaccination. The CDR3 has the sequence CASSVQGALAFF. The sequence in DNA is TGTGCCAGCAGTGTACAGGGGGCGCTGGCTTTCTTT. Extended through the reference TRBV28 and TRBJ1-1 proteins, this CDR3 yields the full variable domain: DVKVTQSSRYLVKRTGEKVFLECVQDMDHENMFWYRQDPGLGLRLIYFSYDVKMKEKGDIPEGYSVSREKKERFSLILESASTNQTSMYLCASSVQGALAFFGQGTRLTVV.